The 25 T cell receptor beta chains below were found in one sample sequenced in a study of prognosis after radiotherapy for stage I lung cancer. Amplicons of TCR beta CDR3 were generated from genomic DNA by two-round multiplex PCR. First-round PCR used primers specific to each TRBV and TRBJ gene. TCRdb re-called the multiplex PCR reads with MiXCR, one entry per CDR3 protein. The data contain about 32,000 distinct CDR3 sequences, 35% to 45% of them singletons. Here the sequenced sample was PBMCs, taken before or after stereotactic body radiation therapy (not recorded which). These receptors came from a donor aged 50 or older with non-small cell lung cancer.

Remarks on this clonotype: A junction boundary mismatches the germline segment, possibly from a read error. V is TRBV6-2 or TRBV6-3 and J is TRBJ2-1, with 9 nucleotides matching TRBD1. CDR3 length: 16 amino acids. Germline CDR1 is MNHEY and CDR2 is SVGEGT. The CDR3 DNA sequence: TGTGTCAGCAGTTACACACCGGGACAGGGATACAATGAGCAGTTCTTC. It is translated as CVSSYTPGQGYNEQFF.

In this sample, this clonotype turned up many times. The CDR3 nucleotides read TGTGCCAGCAGCGCCGGGGGGGAGGGTAGTCAGCCCCAGCATTTT. It specifies CASSAGGEGSQPQHF. V gene TRBV7-8 combines with J gene TRBJ1-5, with D possibly matching TRBD1 (5 bases). The CDR3 is 15 amino acids. The V gene's germline CDR1 is SGHVS and CDR2 FQNEAQ. The ends were cut back, 5 bases at V and 6 bases at J, with 17 bases in the middle.

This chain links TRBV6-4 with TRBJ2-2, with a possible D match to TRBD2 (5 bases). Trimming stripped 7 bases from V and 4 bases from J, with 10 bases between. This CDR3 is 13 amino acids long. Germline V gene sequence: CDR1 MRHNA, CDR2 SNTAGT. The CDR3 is CASIITSTGELFF. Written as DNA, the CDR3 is TGTGCCAGCATCATAACTAGCACCGGGGAGCTGTTTTTT.

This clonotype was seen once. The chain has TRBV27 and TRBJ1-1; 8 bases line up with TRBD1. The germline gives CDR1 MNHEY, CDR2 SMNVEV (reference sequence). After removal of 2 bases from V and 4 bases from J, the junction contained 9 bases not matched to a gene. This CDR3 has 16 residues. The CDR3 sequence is CASSLRWTGRRTEAFF. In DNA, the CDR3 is TGTGCCAGCAGTTTACGGTGGACAGGGCGTCGCACTGAAGCTTTCTTT.

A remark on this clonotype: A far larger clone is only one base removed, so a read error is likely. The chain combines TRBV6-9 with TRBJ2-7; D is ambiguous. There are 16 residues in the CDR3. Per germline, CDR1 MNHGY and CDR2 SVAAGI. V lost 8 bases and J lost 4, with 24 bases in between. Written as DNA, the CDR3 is TGTGCCAGCGCCCTGACCCCGGAAAGTGGGCGATACGAGCAGTACTTC. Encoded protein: CASALTPESGRYEQYF.

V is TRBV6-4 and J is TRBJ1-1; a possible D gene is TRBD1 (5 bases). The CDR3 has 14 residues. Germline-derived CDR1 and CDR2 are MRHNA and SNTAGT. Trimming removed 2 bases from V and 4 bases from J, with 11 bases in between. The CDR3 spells CASSDPGGLTEAFF. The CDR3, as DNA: TGTGCCAGCAGTGACCCGGGGGGACTCACTGAAGCTTTCTTT.

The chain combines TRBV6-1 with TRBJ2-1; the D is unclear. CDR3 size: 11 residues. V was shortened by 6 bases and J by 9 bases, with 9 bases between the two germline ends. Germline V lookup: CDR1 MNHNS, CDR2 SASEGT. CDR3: CASSSGREQFF. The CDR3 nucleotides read TGTGCCAGCAGCTCAGGCCGTGAGCAGTTCTTC.

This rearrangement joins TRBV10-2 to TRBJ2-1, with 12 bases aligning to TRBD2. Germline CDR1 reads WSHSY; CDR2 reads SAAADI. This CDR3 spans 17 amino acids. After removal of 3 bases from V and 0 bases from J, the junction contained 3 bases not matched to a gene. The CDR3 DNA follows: TGCGCCAGCAGTGACCCTAGCGGGGGGGCCTCCTACAATGAGCAGTTCTTC. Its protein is CASSDPSGGASYNEQFF.

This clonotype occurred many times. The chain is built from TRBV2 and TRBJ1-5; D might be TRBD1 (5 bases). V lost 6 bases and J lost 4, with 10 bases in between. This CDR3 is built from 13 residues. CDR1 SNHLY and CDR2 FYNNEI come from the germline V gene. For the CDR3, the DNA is TGTGCCAGCAGCGCAGGGAATAATCAGCCCCAGCATTTT. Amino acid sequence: CASSAGNNQPQHF.

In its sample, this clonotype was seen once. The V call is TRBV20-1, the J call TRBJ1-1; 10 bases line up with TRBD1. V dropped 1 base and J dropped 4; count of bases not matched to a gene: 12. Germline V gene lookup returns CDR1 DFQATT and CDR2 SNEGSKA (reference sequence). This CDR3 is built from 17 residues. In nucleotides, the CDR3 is TGCAGTGCTAGAGGAGGGACAGGGGAAACAATGAGCACTGAAGCTTTCTTT. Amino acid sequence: CSARGGTGETMSTEAFF.

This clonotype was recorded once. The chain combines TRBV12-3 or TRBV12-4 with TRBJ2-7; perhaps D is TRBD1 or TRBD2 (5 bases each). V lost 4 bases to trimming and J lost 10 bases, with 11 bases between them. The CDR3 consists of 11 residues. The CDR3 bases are TGTGCCAGCAGTTCGGGGCTCGATCAGTACTTC. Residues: CASSSGLDQYF.

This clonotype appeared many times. CDR3 amino acids: CASKLGQATGELFF. The CDR3 region has the DNA TGTGCCAGCAAACTGGGACAGGCCACCGGGGAGCTGTTTTTT. The genes are TRBV2 and TRBJ2-2, with 8 bases matching TRBD1. The V and J ends lost 7 bases and 4 bases, in that order; junction bases with no gene match: 5. The CDR3 length is 14 residues. Germline V gene sequence: CDR1 SNHLY, CDR2 FYNNEI.

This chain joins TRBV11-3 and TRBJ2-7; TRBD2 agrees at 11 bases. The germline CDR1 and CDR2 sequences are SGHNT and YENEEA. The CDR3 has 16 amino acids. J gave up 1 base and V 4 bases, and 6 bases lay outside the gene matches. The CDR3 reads CASSSRGLADSYEQYF. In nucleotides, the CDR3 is TGTGCCAGCAGCTCAAGGGGACTAGCGGATTCCTACGAGCAGTACTTC.

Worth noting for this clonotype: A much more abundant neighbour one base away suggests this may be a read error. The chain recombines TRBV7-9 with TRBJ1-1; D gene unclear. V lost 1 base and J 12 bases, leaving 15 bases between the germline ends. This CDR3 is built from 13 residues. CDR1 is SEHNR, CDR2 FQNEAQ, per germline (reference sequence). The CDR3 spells CASSLVVFGESFF. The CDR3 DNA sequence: TGTGCCAGCAGCTTAGTAGTGTTCGGGGAATCTTTCTTT.

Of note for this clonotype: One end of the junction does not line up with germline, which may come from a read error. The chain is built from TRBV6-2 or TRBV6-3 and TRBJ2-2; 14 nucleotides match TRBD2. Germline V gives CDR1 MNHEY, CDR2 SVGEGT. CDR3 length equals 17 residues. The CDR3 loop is CASSWGLAGVSTGELFF. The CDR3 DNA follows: TGTGCCAGCAGTTGGGGACTAGCGGGGGTGAGCACCGGGGAGCTGTTCTTT.

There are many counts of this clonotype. CDR3 in amino acids: CASARADNEQFF. The CDR3, as DNA: TGTGCCAGCGCAAGGGCGGACAATGAGCAGTTCTTC. The chain recombines TRBV7-3 with TRBJ2-1; no reliable D call. There are 12 residues in the CDR3. The ends were cut back, 8 bases at V and 5 bases at J, with 10 bases in the middle. Germline V gene lookup returns CDR1 SGHTA and CDR2 FQGTGA.

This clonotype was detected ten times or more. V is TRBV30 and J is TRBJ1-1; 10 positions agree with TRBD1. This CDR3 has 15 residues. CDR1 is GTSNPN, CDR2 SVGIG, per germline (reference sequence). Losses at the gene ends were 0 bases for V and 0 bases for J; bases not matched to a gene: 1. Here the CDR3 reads CAWSVGTGVNTEAFF. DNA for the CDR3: TGTGCCTGGAGTGTAGGGACAGGGGTGAACACTGAAGCTTTCTTT.

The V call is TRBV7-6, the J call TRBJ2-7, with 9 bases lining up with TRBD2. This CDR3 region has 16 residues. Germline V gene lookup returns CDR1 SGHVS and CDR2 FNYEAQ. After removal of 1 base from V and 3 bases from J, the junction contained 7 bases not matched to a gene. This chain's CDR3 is CASSLEASGTHYEQYF. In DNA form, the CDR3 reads TGTGCCAGCAGCTTAGAGGCTAGCGGGACTCACTACGAGCAGTACTTC.

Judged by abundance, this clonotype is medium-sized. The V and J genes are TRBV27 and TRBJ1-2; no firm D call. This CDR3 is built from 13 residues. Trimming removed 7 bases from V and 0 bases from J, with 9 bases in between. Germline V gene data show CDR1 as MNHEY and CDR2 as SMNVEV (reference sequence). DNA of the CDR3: TGTGCCAGCAAGGTGGGGACTAACTATGGCTACACCTTC. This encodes CASKVGTNYGYTF.

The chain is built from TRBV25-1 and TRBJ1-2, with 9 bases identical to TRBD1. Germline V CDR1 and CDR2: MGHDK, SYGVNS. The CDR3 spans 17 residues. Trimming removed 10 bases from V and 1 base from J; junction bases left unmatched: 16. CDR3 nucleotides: TGTGCCATCGGGGGTCTCGGGACAGGGTTGAATAACTATGGCTACACCTTC. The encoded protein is CAIGGLGTGLNNYGYTF.

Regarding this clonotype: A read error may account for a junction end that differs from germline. CDR3 nucleotide sequence: TGTGCCAGCAGCTCCAATCCGGGACAGGGGATTTACAATGAGCAGCTCTTC. The encoded protein is CASSSNPGQGIYNEQLF. J is TRBJ2-1 and V is TRBV12-3 or TRBV12-4, with 10 bases fitting TRBD1. The CDR3 has 17 residues.

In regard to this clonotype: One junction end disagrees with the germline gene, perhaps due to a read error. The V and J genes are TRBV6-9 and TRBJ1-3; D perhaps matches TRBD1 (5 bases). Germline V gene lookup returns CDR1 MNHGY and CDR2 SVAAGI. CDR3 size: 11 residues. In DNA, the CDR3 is TGTGCCAGCAGTTACCGAGGGACGCAAGATTTT. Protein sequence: CASSYRGTQDF.

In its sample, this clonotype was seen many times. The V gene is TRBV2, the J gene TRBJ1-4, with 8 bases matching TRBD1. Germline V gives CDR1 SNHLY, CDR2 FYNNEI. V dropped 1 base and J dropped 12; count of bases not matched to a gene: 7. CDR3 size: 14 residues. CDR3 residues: CASSEVRTGSQLFF. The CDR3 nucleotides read TGTGCCAGCAGTGAAGTAAGGACAGGGAGTCAACTGTTTTTT.

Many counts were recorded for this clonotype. CDR3 nucleotide sequence: TGTGCCAGCAGTTCCAGACAGGGAAGATCGGATGAAAAACTGTTTTTT. Amino acid sequence: CASSSRQGRSDEKLFF. The rearrangement links TRBV6-5 to TRBJ1-4, with 7 bases lining up with TRBD1. V gave up 4 bases and J gave up 6 bases; unmatched junction bases: 11. The CDR3 totals 16 residues. The V gene's germline CDR1 is MNHEY and CDR2 SVGAGI.

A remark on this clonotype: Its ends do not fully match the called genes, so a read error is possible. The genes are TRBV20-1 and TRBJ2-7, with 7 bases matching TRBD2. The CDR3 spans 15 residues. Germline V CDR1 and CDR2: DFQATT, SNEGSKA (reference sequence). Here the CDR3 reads CSAGPGTISSYEQYF. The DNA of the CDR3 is TGTAGTGCTGGCCCCGGGACTATCAGCTCCTACGAGCAGTACTTC.